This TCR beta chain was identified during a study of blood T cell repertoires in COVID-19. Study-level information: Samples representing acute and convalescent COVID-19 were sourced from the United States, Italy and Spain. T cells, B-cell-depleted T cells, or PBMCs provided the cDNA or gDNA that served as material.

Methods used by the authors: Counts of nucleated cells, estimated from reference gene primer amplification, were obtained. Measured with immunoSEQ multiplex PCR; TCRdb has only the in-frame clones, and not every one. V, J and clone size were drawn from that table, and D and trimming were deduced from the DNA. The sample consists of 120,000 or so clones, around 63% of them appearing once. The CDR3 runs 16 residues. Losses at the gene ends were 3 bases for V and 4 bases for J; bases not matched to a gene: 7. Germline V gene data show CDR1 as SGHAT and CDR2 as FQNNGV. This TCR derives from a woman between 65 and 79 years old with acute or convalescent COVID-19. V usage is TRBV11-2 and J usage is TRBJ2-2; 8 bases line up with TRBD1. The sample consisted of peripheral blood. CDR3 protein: CASSFSGTGRTGELFF. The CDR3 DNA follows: TGTGCCAGCAGCTTTTCCGGGACAGGACGCACCGGGGAGCTGTTTTTT.